Shown below are 23 T cell receptor beta chains from a single sample sequenced in a study of CD8+CD57+ T cells in acquired aplastic anemia. Template material for TCR beta VDJ and CDR3 profiling consisted of genomic DNA. TCRdb fed the reads into MiXCR, producing one record per CDR3 protein. The table lists 150,000 to 200,000 distinct CDR3 sequences, around 43% of them singletons. Sequenced patients had shown CD8+CD57+ cell expansion by flow cytometry. The sequenced material came from sorted CD4+, CD8+, or CD8+CD57+ T cells (not recorded which) from PBMCs. Source of these receptors: a human donor with aplastic anemia.

This clonotype was detected a few times. The chain has TRBV12-3 or TRBV12-4 and TRBJ2-5; 10 bases are shared with TRBD1. This CDR3 has 16 residues. J gave up 1 base and V 3 bases, and 5 bases lay outside the gene matches. CDR3 residues: CASSLLDRGFQETQYF. Here the CDR3 DNA reads TGTGCCAGCAGTTTGCTGGACAGGGGGTTCCAAGAGACCCAGTACTTC.

The chain is built from TRBV20-1 and TRBJ2-1, with TRBD2 matching 10 bases. CDR1 DFQATT and CDR2 SNEGSKA come from the germline V gene (reference sequence). The CDR3 contains 15 residues. Trimming removed 6 bases from V and 4 bases from J; junction bases left unmatched: 9. CDR3 protein: CSAHPSGSGYNEQFF. The CDR3 nucleotides read TGCAGTGCCCATCCTAGCGGGAGTGGATACAATGAGCAGTTCTTC.

Details on this clonotype: A junction boundary mismatches the germline segment, possibly from a read error. V is TRBV5-1 and J is TRBJ1-4; no firm D call. The CDR3 extends over 16 amino acids. Germline V gene data show CDR1 as SGHRS and CDR2 as YFSETQ. The CDR3 region has the DNA TGCGCCAGCAGCTTAGACCCGGGCAGTACTCATGAAAAACTGCTTTTT. It translates to CASSLDPGSTHEKLLF.

The V gene is TRBV20-1, the J gene TRBJ2-7; the match to TRBD1 covers 10 bases. V shed 3 bases and J 5 bases; nucleotides not matched to a gene: 7. The germline V gene encodes CDR1 DFQATT and CDR2 SNEGSKA (reference sequence). The CDR3 runs to 14 residues. The DNA for the CDR3 is TGCAGTGCTAGGTACCGGGACAGGGGCCACGAGCAGTACTTC. Translating it yields CSARYRDRGHEQYF.

The chain recombines TRBV12-3 or TRBV12-4 with TRBJ2-7; TRBD2 matches at 9 bases. The CDR3 contains 14 residues. Trimming at V came to 4 bases and at J to 6 bases, leaving 7 bases not matched to a gene. Here the CDR3 DNA reads TGTGCCAGCAGTTGGACTAGCGAGAGAGTCGAGCAGTACGTC. It translates to CASSWTSERVEQYV.

This chain joins TRBV7-9 and TRBJ2-5; D is possibly TRBD2 (5 bases). The V end was cut by 3 bases, the J end by 1 base, with 9 bases between. The germline V gene encodes CDR1 SEHNR and CDR2 FQNEAQ (reference sequence). The CDR3 sequence is 14 residues long. The CDR3 is CASSFHGIQETQYF. CDR3 nucleotide sequence: TGTGCCAGCAGCTTTCACGGGATCCAAGAGACCCAGTACTTC.

Ten or more counts support this clonotype. The chain combines TRBV9 with TRBJ1-1; no clear D. The V end was cut by 4 bases, the J end by 1 base, with 11 bases between. The V gene's germline CDR1 is SGDLS and CDR2 YYNGEE. The CDR3 is 14 amino acids. The CDR3 bases are TGTGCCAGCAGCCGCCTGGTCGGGAACACTGAAGCTTTCTTT. It yields the protein CASSRLVGNTEAFF.

The chain has TRBV10-3 and TRBJ2-3, with 9 nucleotides matching TRBD2. This CDR3 spans 17 amino acids. With V trimmed by 8 bases and J by 0 bases, 12 bases remained unmatched. The germline V gene encodes CDR1 ENHRY and CDR2 SYGVKD. The CDR3 bases are TGTGCCATCGCTCAGCGGGAGGTTGGGGCTAGCACAGATACGCAGTATTTT. Translating it yields CAIAQREVGASTDTQYF.

The chain recombines TRBV2 with TRBJ2-1; 14 nucleotides align to TRBD2. The CDR3 is 13 residues long. Germline V gene lookup returns CDR1 SNHLY and CDR2 FYNNEI. V dropped 8 bases and J dropped 9; count of bases not matched to a gene: 3. Written as DNA, the CDR3 is TGTGCCAGCGGGACTAGCGGGAGAGGTGAGCAGTTCTTC. Protein product: CASGTSGRGEQFF.

The V and J genes are TRBV9 and TRBJ1-6; 7 nucleotides agree with TRBD1. The CDR3 runs to 17 residues. Germline assignment: CDR1 SGDLS and CDR2 YYNGEE. After removal of 0 bases from V and 13 bases from J, the junction contained 16 bases not matched to a gene. The CDR3 protein is CASSVDAPGQGGIPLHF. Here the CDR3 DNA reads TGTGCCAGCAGCGTAGATGCCCCTGGGCAGGGGGGTATCCCCCTCCACTTT.

The chain links TRBV27 to TRBJ1-6; a possible D gene is TRBD1 (6 bases). Trimming pared 5 bases from V and 6 bases from J, leaving 14 bases between. Germline loops: CDR1 MNHEY, CDR2 SMNVEV (reference sequence). The length of the CDR3 is 15 residues. This CDR3 reads CASSLKGGLNSPLHF. The CDR3 DNA reads as TGTGCCAGCAGTCTCAAGGGGGGCCTTAATTCACCCCTCCACTTT.

This clonotype was counted many times. V is TRBV7-6 and J is TRBJ2-2; TRBD2 agrees at 7 bases. CDR1 SGHVS and CDR2 FNYEAQ come from the germline V gene. The V gene end was trimmed by 5 bases and the J gene end by 6 bases; junction bases not matched to a gene: 9. The length of the CDR3 is 15 residues. CDR3 DNA sequence: TGTGCCAGCAGCCGAAGGGCGGGAGCGGCCGGGGAGCTGTTTTTT. Translating it yields CASSRRAGAAGELFF.

This clonotype was seen many times. V and J are TRBV11-3 and TRBJ2-4; no clear D gene. Germline CDR1 reads SGHNT; CDR2 reads YENEEA. The CDR3 has 14 residues. The V end lost 5 bases, the J end lost 1 base, and 9 bases lay between the germline ends. The DNA of the CDR3 is TGTGCCAGCAGCGAACATAGGGCCAAAAACATTCAGTACTTC. It is translated as CASSEHRAKNIQYF.

The chain carries TRBV2 and TRBJ2-7; TRBD2 aligns across 7 bases. The CDR3 is made up of 16 amino acids. Trimming cost V 4 bases and J 2 bases; bases outside gene matches: 11. Germline assignment: CDR1 SNHLY and CDR2 FYNNEI. CDR3: CASSGPMAGDTYEQYF. The CDR3, as DNA: TGTGCCAGCAGTGGCCCTATGGCGGGGGATACCTACGAGCAGTACTTC.

This sequence joins TRBV25-1 and TRBJ1-3; D is unclear. The CDR3 is made up of 15 amino acids. V was shortened by 1 base and J by 0 bases, with 7 bases between the two germline ends. Germline V gene data show CDR1 as MGHDK and CDR2 as SYGVNS. The CDR3 coding sequence is TGTGCCAGCAGTGAATCCAGGTTCTCTGGAAACACCATATATTTT. Translation gives CASSESRFSGNTIYF. Looking up the rest from reference TRBV25-1 and TRBJ1-3 gives the full variable domain: EADIYQTPRYLVIGTGKKITLECSQTMGHDKMYWYQQDPGMELHLIHYSYGVNSTEKGDLSSESTVSRIRTEHFPLTLESARPSHTSQYLCASSESRFSGNTIYFGEGSWLTVV.

This rearrangement joins TRBV20-1 to TRBJ2-1, with TRBD2 matching over 12 bases. Germline CDR1 reads DFQATT; CDR2 reads SNEGSKA (reference sequence). The CDR3 is made up of 19 amino acids. Trimming cost V 0 bases and J 4 bases; bases outside gene matches: 13. The CDR3 protein is CSARDRASGRASHYNEQFF. The CDR3, as DNA: TGCAGTGCTAGAGATCGGGCTAGCGGGAGGGCCAGCCATTACAATGAGCAGTTCTTC.

CDR3 region: CDHSGQGASRTEAFF. The CDR3 region has the DNA TGTGACCATTCGGGACAGGGGGCGTCAAGGACTGAAGCTTTCTTT. This chain links TRBV25-1 with TRBJ1-1, with TRBD1 matching over 12 bases. From germline, CDR1 is MGHDK and CDR2 SYGVNS. The CDR3 runs 15 residues.

V gene TRBV5-5 combines with J gene TRBJ1-4; D perhaps matches TRBD1 (6 bases). This CDR3 contains 14 residues. Deletions cut 7 bases from V and 5 bases from J, with 15 bases between. CDR1 is SGHKS, CDR2 YYEKEE, per germline (reference sequence). This CDR3 is CASSSGVRNEKLFF. The CDR3, as DNA: TGTGCCAGCTCATCAGGGGTTCGAAATGAAAAACTGTTTTTT.

The chain has TRBV3-1 and TRBJ1-2; D is undetermined. The CDR3 has 13 residues. CDR1 LGHDT and CDR2 YNNKEL come from the germline V gene (reference sequence). V gave up 1 base and J gave up 6 bases, with 9 bases separating them. The CDR3 nucleotides read TGTGCCAGCAGCCAAGCGACCTACGATGGCTACACCTTC. This gives the protein CASSQATYDGYTF.

This clonotype was recorded at least ten times. V is TRBV29-1 and J is TRBJ2-5; TRBD2 matches at 12 bases. This CDR3 has 14 amino acids. V was clipped by 4 bases and J by 6 bases; unmatched bases: 6. Germline loops: CDR1 SQVTM, CDR2 ANQGSEA. The CDR3 region has the DNA TGCAGCGTTGTTCTACTAGCGGGAGGAAAGACCCAGTACTTC. Translated, it gives CSVVLLAGGKTQYF.

The chain recombines TRBV2 with TRBJ2-7; tentatively, D is TRBD1 (6 bases). The CDR3 is 15 amino acids. Germline assignment: CDR1 SNHLY and CDR2 FYNNEI. The V end lost 6 bases, the J end lost 2 bases, and 17 bases lay between the germline ends. CDR3 DNA: TGTGCCAGCAGGCACGTGACAGGAGACCCCTACGAGCAGTACGTC. Amino acid sequence: CASRHVTGDPYEQYV.

The chain recombines TRBV2 with TRBJ2-7; 10 bases line up with TRBD2. Germline V gene lookup returns CDR1 SNHLY and CDR2 FYNNEI. CDR3 length equals 13 residues. Losses at the gene ends were 3 bases for V and 5 bases for J; bases not matched to a gene: 1. Written as DNA, the CDR3 is TGTGCCAGCAGTGAGCTAGCGGGGGACGAGCAGTACTTC. This translates into CASSELAGDEQYF.

The rearrangement uses TRBV9 and TRBJ1-2; a weak D match, TRBD1 (6 bases). Trimming stripped 3 bases from V and 4 bases from J, with 16 bases between. The CDR3 covers 15 residues. The germline CDR1 and CDR2 sequences are SGDLS and YYNGEE. This CDR3 reads CASSATGGRTYGYTF. As DNA, the CDR3 is TGTGCCAGCAGCGCCACCGGGGGGCGGACCTATGGCTACACCTTC.